The source of this T cell receptor beta chain is a study of OX40 agonist ivuxolimab in advanced cancers. On this clone itself: Its antigen is undetermined.

Data came from immunoSEQ multiplex PCR; TCRdb stores just in-frame clones and leaves some out. The sample has about 22,000 clones, about 86% seen once. The CDR3 is 16 residues long. Germline lookup yields CDR1 MGHRA and CDR2 YSYEKL. V lost 0 bases and J 1 base, leaving 12 bases between the germline ends. Findings and limits, study-wide: On average, CD8+ T cells had more expanded clones than CD4+. There was clonal expansion of CD4+ and CD8+ blood T cells by week 6 at 0.1 to 3.0 mg/kg. Still undetermined is the antigen specificity of the expanded peripheral T cells.

The chain uses TRBV4-1 and TRBJ1-1; D call uncertain. Sequenced material: CD4+ or CD8+ T cells sorted from blood, taken in a trial of the OX40 agonist ivuxolimab. This clonotype was sampled from an adult with an advanced solid tumor such as melanoma, head and neck, liver or kidney cancer. The CDR3 sequence is CASSQDSREGNTEAFF. CDR3 DNA sequence: TGCGCCAGCAGCCAAGATTCGAGGGAGGGGAACACTGAAGCTTTCTTT.